The 14 T cell receptor beta chains listed next were all sequenced from one sample in a study of T cells in Graves' hyperthyroidism and ophthalmopathy. There were TCR beta CDR3 regions amplified from RNA transcripts. When the TCR CDR3 underwent first-round RT-PCR, the HTBI primer set was used. TCRdb re-derived calls from the multiplex PCR reads in MiXCR, one entry per CDR3 protein. Here the sample spans roughly 180,000 distinct CDR3 sequences, 9.4% being singletons. Sequenced sample: blood. The receptors derive from a woman between 18 and 30 years old with Graves' hyperthyroidism that later progressed to Graves' ophthalmopathy.

Worth noting for this clonotype: A read error may be the cause here, since a much bigger clone is one base away. The chain is built from TRBV6-1 and TRBJ2-1, with 12 positions matching TRBD2. The germline CDR1 and CDR2 sequences are MNHNS and SASEGT. CDR3 length: 15 amino acids. The J segment lost 8 bases and the V segment lost 5 bases, leaving 7 bases of the junction unmatched. In DNA form, the CDR3 reads TGTGCCAGCAGTCCGGCTAGCGGGGGGGCCGATGAGCAGTTCTTC. The encoded protein is CASSPASGGADEQFF.

In its sample, this clonotype was seen many times. J is TRBJ1-5 and V is TRBV3-1; D remains ambiguous. This CDR3 contains 14 residues. Germline-derived CDR1 and CDR2 are LGHDT and YNNKEL (reference sequence). V was trimmed by 1 base and J by 6 bases, leaving 10 bases between them. The DNA for the CDR3 is TGTGCCAGCAGCCAAGGTCGGGTCGGTCAGCCCCAGCATTTT. Translated: CASSQGRVGQPQHF. Together with reference TRBV3-1 and TRBJ1-5, the CDR3 gives the full variable domain: DTAVSQTPKYLVTQMGNDKSIKCEQNLGHDTMYWYKQDSKKFLKIMFSYNNKELIINETVPNRFSPKSPDKAHLNLHINSLELGDSAVYFCASSQGRVGQPQHFGDGTRLSIL.

In its sample, this clonotype was seen many times. This chain joins TRBV4-1 and TRBJ1-2, with D possibly being TRBD1 (6 bases). Germline V CDR1 and CDR2: MGHRA, YSYEKL. V shed 0 bases and J shed 6 bases, with 14 bases lying between them. The CDR3 is 15 amino acids. CDR3 in DNA: TGCGCCAGCAGCCAAGAGTCAGGACAGCATAATGGCTACACCTTC. It yields the protein CASSQESGQHNGYTF.

This clonotype appeared a single time. It may be a read error: a sequence one base away is much more abundant. The chain joins TRBV15 to TRBJ2-1; TRBD2 matches at 8 bases. The V gene's germline CDR1 is LNHNV and CDR2 YYDKDF (reference sequence). The CDR3 loop spans 15 amino acids. CDR3 nucleotides: TGTGCCACCAGCAGAGACAGCGGGAGATACAATGGGCAGTTCTTC. Its translation: CATSRDSGRYNGQFF.

V gene TRBV20-1 combines with J gene TRBJ2-7; a weak D match, TRBD1 (5 bases). Germline lookup yields CDR1 DFQATT and CDR2 SNEGSKA (reference sequence). Deletions cut 5 bases from V and 2 bases from J, with 19 bases between. The CDR3 loop spans 15 amino acids. The CDR3 spells CSAEAKGRLTYEQYF. The CDR3 DNA is TGCAGTGCTGAAGCGAAGGGGCGATTAACCTACGAGCAGTACTTC.

This clonotype was detected ten times or more. J is TRBJ2-1 and V is TRBV12-5; 8 nucleotides line up with TRBD2. Germline V gene sequence: CDR1 LGHNT, CDR2 FRNRAP. The CDR3 spans 18 residues. Trimming took 2 bases from V and 4 from J; bases not matched to a gene: 13. The CDR3 spells CASGLSGLTSERYNEQFF. The CDR3 DNA follows: TGTGCTAGTGGTTTGTCAGGATTGACTAGCGAGAGGTACAATGAGCAGTTCTTC.

This clonotype came up once. The gene calls are TRBV5-4 and TRBJ1-1; no reliable D call. Germline V lookup: CDR1 SGHNT, CDR2 YYREEE (reference sequence). The length of the CDR3 is 14 residues. Trimming cost V 3 bases and J 3 bases, with 12 bases left between them. CDR3 loop: CASSYKAVDTEAFF. The CDR3 nucleotides read TGTGCCAGCAGCTACAAGGCAGTGGACACTGAAGCTTTCTTT.

This clonotype was detected only a few times. The CDR3 DNA reads TGTGCCAGCAGCCAGGGGGCGGGGGCCCGTAATGAGCAGTTCTTC. It translates to CASSQGAGARNEQFF. The rearrangement joins TRBV7-3 to TRBJ2-1, with TRBD1 as a possible D gene (8 bases). The germline V gene has CDR1 SGHTA and CDR2 FQGTGA. This CDR3 contains 15 residues. V dropped 5 bases and J dropped 7 bases, with 18 bases sitting between them. Looking up the rest from reference TRBV7-3 and TRBJ2-1 gives the full variable domain: GAGVSQTPSNKVTEKGKYVELRCDPISGHTALYWYRQSLGQGPEFLIYFQGTGAADDSGLPNDRFFAVRPEGSVSTLKIQRTERGDSAVYLCASSQGAGARNEQFFGPGTRLTVL.

This clonotype appeared many times. J is TRBJ2-5 and V is TRBV15, with D perhaps TRBD2 (5 bases). V dropped 5 bases and J dropped 5 bases, with 18 bases sitting between them. Per germline, CDR1 LNHNV and CDR2 YYDKDF (reference sequence). The CDR3 length is 15 residues. The CDR3 bases are TGTGCCACCAGCCCAGCCGGGGTTGCCAGCGAGACCCAGTACTTC. Translation gives CATSPAGVASETQYF.

This clonotype was counted ten times or more. V and J are TRBV6-1 and TRBJ1-2, with D perhaps TRBD1 (5 bases). Germline values: CDR1 MNHNS, CDR2 SASEGT. The CDR3 has 11 residues. V was pared by 5 bases and J by 7 bases, with 8 bases between. CDR3 sequence reads: CASSPGSGYTF. In nucleotides, the CDR3 is TGTGCCAGCAGTCCAGGGAGTGGCTACACCTTC.

This clonotype was counted between two and nine times. The chain uses TRBV18 and TRBJ2-1; the match to TRBD2 covers 11 bases. Germline assignment: CDR1 KGHSH and CDR2 LQKENI. The CDR3 loop spans 18 amino acids. The J segment lost 5 bases and the V segment lost 0 bases, leaving 9 bases of the junction unmatched. CDR3 nucleotide sequence: TGTGCCAGCTCACCACCTCTCGGACTAGCGGGCTTTCACAATGAGCAGTTCTTC. Translated: CASSPPLGLAGFHNEQFF.

This sequence joins TRBV7-9 and TRBJ2-5, with TRBD2 identical over 10 bases. The CDR3 runs 16 residues. Germline-derived CDR1 and CDR2 are SEHNR and FQNEAQ (reference sequence). After removal of 5 bases from V and 3 bases from J, the junction contained 9 bases not matched to a gene. DNA of the CDR3: TGTGCCAGCAGCCCACTAGCGGGAACGCTAGAAGAGACCCAGTACTTC. This gives the protein CASSPLAGTLEETQYF.

This clonotype was found many times. V is TRBV7-8 and J is TRBJ2-1; tentative D call: TRBD1 (5 bases). The CDR3 totals 17 residues. Germline V gene data show CDR1 as SGHVS and CDR2 as FQNEAQ. Trimming stripped 5 bases from V and 8 bases from J, with 25 bases between. In DNA, the CDR3 is TGTGCCAGCAGCCCGACCCCCCTGCGGCAGGGAAGCGATGAGCAGTTCTTC. Protein sequence: CASSPTPLRQGSDEQFF.

This clonotype was seen only a few times. The CDR3, as DNA: TGTGCCAGTAGTATAGGGGACAGGGTCTCAAGCTATGGCTACACCTTC. Encoded protein: CASSIGDRVSSYGYTF. The genes are TRBV19 and TRBJ1-2, with 9 bases lining up with TRBD1. The germline CDR1 and CDR2 sequences are LNHDA and SQIVND (reference sequence). After removal of 1 base from V and 4 bases from J, the junction contained 7 bases not matched to a gene. This CDR3 has 16 amino acids.